The rows below give T cell receptor beta chains drawn from one sample of a study of graft-versus-host responses after intestinal transplantation. Their target antigens are unknown. Produced via immunoSEQ multiplex PCR; TCRdb's table is partial and in-frame only. The table records roughly 110,000 clones, approximately 86% of them present only once. The specimen was unstimulated CD4+ T cells sorted from spleen or lymph node cells, collected before transplant. The receptors derive from a human donor who was the organ donor for an intestinal transplant. The CDR3 runs from the conserved cysteine through the conserved F or W. The order of the fields is J gene, D gene, clone size, V gene, CDR3 protein, CDR3 DNA. A D gene is named only where the DNA matches it firmly. Part of the rows lack a size; the others show once, few, many or a class for expanded clones.

j_call: TRBJ2-5; d_call: .; clone_size: once; v_call: TRBV11-2; cdr3_aa: CASSLTSGNRVETQYF; cdr3_nt: TGTGCCAGCAGCTTAACCTCCGGGAACCGGGTGGAGACCCAGTACTTC
j_call: TRBJ1-5; d_call: .; clone_size: .; v_call: TRBV6-6; cdr3_aa: CASSSSGKPQHF; cdr3_nt: TGTGCCAGCAGTTCCTCAGGGAAGCCCCAGCATTTT
j_call: TRBJ2-3; d_call: .; clone_size: .; v_call: TRBV7-6; cdr3_aa: CASSLTPTFSSTDTQYF; cdr3_nt: TGTGCCAGCAGCTTAACCCCAACGTTCTCTAGCACAGATACGCAGTATTTT
j_call: TRBJ2-1; d_call: TRBD2; clone_size: .; v_call: TRBV11-3; cdr3_aa: CASSLRGRSGRALDNEQFF; cdr3_nt: TGTGCCAGCAGCTTAAGGGGTAGGAGCGGGAGGGCATTGGACAATGAGCAGTTCTTC
j_call: TRBJ2-3; d_call: .; clone_size: .; v_call: TRBV5-1; cdr3_aa: CASSLTDSRTDTQYF; cdr3_nt: TGCGCCAGCAGCTTGACGGACAGCCGCACAGATACGCAGTATTTT
j_call: TRBJ2-2; d_call: .; clone_size: .; v_call: TRBV7-5; cdr3_aa: CVRSLGLVLDGSGRGNTGELFF; cdr3_nt: TGTGTCAGAAGCTTAGGTTTGGTGTTGGATGGTAGCGGGAGGGGGAACACCGGGGAGCTGTTTTTT
j_call: TRBJ2-7; d_call: TRBD1; clone_size: once; v_call: TRBV7-9; cdr3_aa: CASSRQGRGSYEQYF; cdr3_nt: TGTGCCAGCAGCCGACAGGGAAGGGGCTCCTACGAGCAGTACTTC
j_call: TRBJ2-6; d_call: TRBD2; clone_size: .; v_call: TRBV2; cdr3_aa: CASSAFSGRAGANVLTF; cdr3_nt: TGTGCCAGCAGCGCGTTTAGCGGGAGAGCTGGGGCCAACGTCCTGACTTTC
j_call: TRBJ2-5; d_call: .; clone_size: .; v_call: TRBV5-1; cdr3_aa: CASSLQETQYF; cdr3_nt: TGCGCCAGCAGCTTACAAGAGACCCAGTACTTC
j_call: TRBJ1-3; d_call: .; clone_size: few; v_call: TRBV2; cdr3_aa: CASSGTGNTIYF; cdr3_nt: TGTGCCAGCAGTGGGACTGGAAACACCATATATTTT
j_call: TRBJ1-5; d_call: .; clone_size: .; v_call: TRBV27; cdr3_aa: CASSLMYRGQPQHF; cdr3_nt: TGTGCCAGCAGTTTAATGTACCGAGGTCAGCCCCAGCATTTT
j_call: TRBJ2-3; d_call: .; clone_size: .; v_call: TRBV5-6; cdr3_aa: CASSLRDTQYF; cdr3_nt: TGTGCCAGCAGCTTGCGGGATACGCAGTATTTT
j_call: TRBJ2-5; d_call: TRBD2; clone_size: .; v_call: TRBV10-3; cdr3_aa: CAIGTSGREETQYF; cdr3_nt: TGTGCCATCGGGACTAGCGGGAGGGAAGAGACCCAGTACTTC
j_call: TRBJ2-7; d_call: TRBD1; clone_size: .; v_call: TRBV7-2; cdr3_aa: CASSLSGGTGVWEQYF; cdr3_nt: TGTGCCAGCAGCTTAAGTGGGGGGACAGGGGTTTGGGAGCAGTACTTC
j_call: TRBJ1-3; d_call: .; clone_size: .; v_call: TRBV5-1; cdr3_aa: CASSSSLGPGNTIYF; cdr3_nt: TGCGCCAGCAGCTCCAGTTTGGGGCCTGGAAACACCATATATTTT
j_call: TRBJ1-4; d_call: TRBD1; clone_size: .; v_call: TRBV9; cdr3_aa: CASSETGTAIEKLFF; cdr3_nt: TGTGCCAGCAGCGAGACCGGGACAGCGATTGAAAAACTGTTTTTT
j_call: TRBJ2-7; d_call: TRBD1; clone_size: .; v_call: TRBV10-3; cdr3_aa: CAISPPGQASYEQYF; cdr3_nt: TGTGCCATCAGCCCACCGGGACAGGCTTCCTACGAGCAGTACTTC
j_call: TRBJ1-1; d_call: .; clone_size: .; v_call: TRBV10-1; cdr3_aa: CASSMYRDGTEAFF; cdr3_nt: TGCGCCAGCAGTATGTACAGGGACGGCACTGAAGCTTTCTTT
j_call: TRBJ2-1; d_call: TRBD2; clone_size: .; v_call: TRBV7-9; cdr3_aa: CASSFQGLAFSYNEQFF; cdr3_nt: TGTGCCAGCAGCTTCCAGGGACTAGCGTTCTCCTACAATGAGCAGTTCTTC
j_call: TRBJ2-3; d_call: TRBD1; clone_size: .; v_call: TRBV7-3; cdr3_aa: CASSLGQGARTDTQYF; cdr3_nt: TGTGCCAGCAGCTTGGGGCAGGGGGCGAGGACAGATACGCAGTATTTT
j_call: TRBJ2-3; d_call: TRBD2; clone_size: .; v_call: TRBV7-3; cdr3_aa: CASSYLAATQADTQYF; cdr3_nt: TGTGCCAGCAGCTATCTAGCGGCCACCCAGGCAGATACGCAGTATTTT
j_call: TRBJ2-5; d_call: TRBD2; clone_size: .; v_call: TRBV30; cdr3_aa: CAWSMGGRETQYF; cdr3_nt: TGTGCCTGGAGTATGGGCGGGAGAGAGACCCAGTACTTC
j_call: TRBJ2-7; d_call: TRBD2; clone_size: .; v_call: TRBV19; cdr3_aa: CASSIAERESYEQYF; cdr3_nt: TGTGCCAGTAGTATAGCCGAGCGGGAGAGCTACGAGCAGTACTTC
j_call: TRBJ1-2; d_call: .; clone_size: .; v_call: TRBV19; cdr3_aa: CASNPTAINYGYTF; cdr3_nt: TGTGCCAGTAATCCGACAGCGATTAACTATGGCTACACCTTC
j_call: TRBJ1-1; d_call: .; clone_size: .; v_call: TRBV6-1; cdr3_aa: CASSALQGTTEAFF; cdr3_nt: TGTGCCAGCAGTGCCCTCCAGGGAACCACTGAAGCTTTCTTT
j_call: TRBJ2-7; d_call: .; clone_size: .; v_call: TRBV11-2; cdr3_aa: CASSLDFVTSYEQYF; cdr3_nt: TGTGCCAGCAGCTTAGATTTTGTGACTAGCTACGAGCAGTACTTC
j_call: TRBJ1-2; d_call: .; clone_size: few; v_call: TRBV5-1; cdr3_aa: CASSSDKSGYTF; cdr3_nt: TGCGCCAGCAGCTCGGACAAAAGTGGCTACACCTTC
j_call: TRBJ2-7; d_call: TRBD1; clone_size: .; v_call: TRBV4-1; cdr3_aa: CASSQEDRAYEQYF; cdr3_nt: TGCGCCAGCAGCCAAGAGGACAGGGCCTACGAGCAGTACTTC
j_call: TRBJ2-5; d_call: TRBD2; clone_size: .; v_call: TRBV9; cdr3_aa: CASSGRGGETQYF; cdr3_nt: TGTGCCAGCAGCGGGCGGGGGGGAGAGACCCAGTACTTC
j_call: TRBJ1-1; d_call: TRBD1; clone_size: .; v_call: TRBV18; cdr3_aa: CASSPRTGGRHTEAFF; cdr3_nt: TGTGCCAGCTCACCACGGACAGGGGGCAGGCACACTGAAGCTTTCTTT
j_call: TRBJ1-2; d_call: .; clone_size: .; v_call: TRBV6-5; cdr3_aa: CASRLTGSYGYTF; cdr3_nt: TGTGCCAGCAGGTTAACCGGGAGCTATGGCTACACCTTC
j_call: TRBJ1-4; d_call: .; clone_size: once; v_call: TRBV5-4; cdr3_aa: CASSLGGSNEKLFF; cdr3_nt: TGTGCCAGCAGCTTGGGGGGATCAAATGAAAAACTGTTTTTT
j_call: TRBJ2-7; d_call: TRBD1; clone_size: .; v_call: TRBV6-1; cdr3_aa: CASSGSGTGAYEQYF; cdr3_nt: TGTGCCAGCAGTGGCTCCGGGACAGGAGCCTACGAGCAGTACTTC
j_call: TRBJ1-2; d_call: .; clone_size: .; v_call: TRBV7-2; cdr3_aa: CASSLAMTGTYGYTF; cdr3_nt: TGTGCCAGCAGCTTAGCCATGACAGGTACCTATGGCTACACCTTC
j_call: TRBJ2-1; d_call: .; clone_size: .; v_call: TRBV7-4; cdr3_aa: CASSSHGGFPRNEQFF; cdr3_nt: TGTGCCAGCAGCTCCCACGGTGGGTTCCCAAGGAATGAGCAGTTCTTC
j_call: TRBJ1-6; d_call: .; clone_size: .; v_call: TRBV5-1; cdr3_aa: CASSLAGRSSYNSPLHF; cdr3_nt: TGCGCCAGCAGCTTGGCGGGGAGGAGCTCCTATAATTCACCCCTCCACTTT